This TCR beta chain was documented in a study of regulatory T cells in long-lasting Graves disease. At the level of the study: Newly diagnosed Graves' patients had taken antithyroid drugs under 3 months.

Relying on iRepertoire HTBI primers and Arm-PCR of CDR3 regions, the team built TCR beta libraries. One entry per CDR3 protein, called by TCRdb with MiXCR from the multiplex PCR reads. Of 400,000 to 500,000 distinct CDR3 sequences listed, 16% are singletons. The CDR3 totals 14 residues. V shed 9 bases and J 4 bases; nucleotides not matched to a gene: 9. CDR1 and CDR2 from the germline V gene are MNHNS and SASEGT. Time point noted: newly diagnosed GD, antithyroid drugs for less than 3 months. Making the TCR library involved RNA that had been extracted from PBMCs. Ten or more counts support this clonotype. The target antigen is unknown. Whole-study findings and limits: Favored usage of TRBV28, TRBJ1-2 and TRBJ2-5 was recorded in persistent disease.

These data were also filed under a second study, of T cells in Graves' hyperthyroidism and ophthalmopathy. That work states: HTBI primers were employed in a first-round RT-PCR of the TCR CDR3. Most clonotypes that expanded in the thyroid above 0.001 also showed up in blood.

The V and J genes are TRBV6-1 and TRBJ2-3; 8 bases match TRBD1. The receptor was isolated from a woman in her twenties or thirties with Graves disease. The source was peripheral blood mononuclear cells (PBMCs), collected at new diagnosis, from a patient treated with antithyroid drugs. The CDR3 spells CAREGQGFPDTQYF. CDR3 nucleotide sequence: TGTGCCAGGGAAGGACAGGGTTTCCCAGATACGCAGTATTTT.